This TCR beta chain appears in the sequencing data of a study of shared clonotypes between healthy human individuals (dated by TCRdb to the early 2020s). Some background on the complete study: The cohort comprised a couple of women and three men aged 18 to 49 years. Different laboratories and diverse techniques were used to prepare libraries and sequence TCR repertoires, to increase sequencing depth and limit assay-specific biases. For each donor, CD4 naive and CD4 memory were each run on three plates, CD8 naive on two plates, and CD8 memory on one plate. Between about 0.8 and 9.5 billion PBMCs per donor were obtained by leukapheresis. Blood TCR repertoires of five healthy adults were deeply sequenced to estimate repertoire size and the extent of clonotype sharing between individuals.

Using the deep immunoSEQ assay, multiplex PCR amplified TCR CDR3 regions from genomic DNA. For each cell subset, the extracted genomic DNA was distributed evenly across all wells of several immunoSEQ 96-well plates, and each plate served as one replicate. For sorted subsets, each replicate PCR was loaded with around 200 ng genomic DNA, equivalent to some 27,000 T cell genomes. The purified libraries were quantified using a Qubit 3.0 fluorometer, sized with a Bioanalyzer 2100, and then quantified again using the KAPA Library Quantification kit. Each immunoSEQ 96-well plate was sequenced on its own single-read 150-cycle Illumina NextSeq 550 flow cell. Processing in the source paper ran as follows. Because the immunoSEQ output included only junctional sequences and no quality scores, the filtering could not be the same as the filtering used for full-length reads. Sequences were annotated with PyIR, a Python wrapper for IgBLAST v1.9, and V/J genes and CDR3 were assigned using IMGT germline references. Reads were filtered out if the reads had weak V/J assignments (E-value above 1e-6), no CDR3, stop codons, out-of-frame junctions, or ambiguous translated residues. V3J clonotypes were defined as sequences sharing an identical inferred V gene, J gene, and CDR3 amino acid sequence. Percentage overlap between repertoires was calculated by dividing the number of shared unique clonotypes by the size of the smaller repertoire. Repertoire richness was assessed with RTK rarefaction, the Chao1 estimator, and Recon v2.1 estimates of unobserved clonotypes. Generation probabilities for all TCRbeta clonotypes obtained by the gDNA method from several donors were computed using OLGA. The clones in this table, taken by TCRdb from immuneACCESS, are in-frame only. Not every clone is retained; where verified, under half of the shortfall comes from an unresolved V gene, and the cause of the rest is unknown. Clone size and V and J calls were adopted from that table, with D and trimming inferred from the DNA. For this sample there are about 2.2 million clones; just under 95% appear just once. The top ten clonotypes cover over 1.5% of the sample.

CD8 naive samples were obtained by positive selection for CCR7 among CD45RO-negative cells, yielding a CD45RA+CCR7+ population from which TemRA cells were excluded. The donors were healthy, HIV-negative adults who had no recently reported acute infections or vaccinations. Every donor was a Caucasian adult residing in Nashville, Tennessee, USA. Blood was collected by leukapheresis, and PBMCs were isolated by Ficoll-Histopaque density gradient centrifugation and then cryopreserved in liquid nitrogen vapor phase. Analytical flow cytometry was used to check the purity and quantity of every magnetically sorted T cell population. Each sorted fraction had its genomic DNA isolated and then quantified by UV absorbance on a Nanodrop 2000c. For this clone: No cognate antigen has been identified for it. No much larger clone is present one base from it, and per-base qualities are unavailable.

General conclusions and limits of the study: Clonotypes shared by all four sorted-subset donors showed higher generation probabilities than non-shared clonotypes. Pairwise subsampling indicated that sequencing depth was expected to affect the degree of clonotype sharing among donors. Naive subsets generally had larger estimated clonotype richness than memory subsets did. Sampling was restricted to blood, and TCR repertoires in tissue are likely to differ from TCR repertoires in blood. Across four donors, approximately 5% of naive CD4, roughly 3.4% of naive CD8, under 2.5% of memory CD4, and approximately 0.4% of memory CD8 clonotypes were shared. Because the study included only a small number of donors, the genetic and exposure-history diversity represented was limited. Even with the large sequencing depth, rarefaction of the sorted-subset datasets indicated that sequencing was incomplete.

Sequences SEHNR (CDR1) and FQNEAQ (CDR2) are obtained from the germline V gene (reference sequence). The CDR3 starts with the cysteine, ends with the phenylalanine, and has 15 residues. The kept DNA is CDR3 alone, 45 bases in frame from the first base. The germline V and J ends show losses of 7 bases and 6 bases respectively, and no gene match explains 11 bases of the junction. The chain couples TRBV7-9 to TRBJ2-2; TRBD2 agrees with 7 junctional bases. Sequencing used naive CD8+ T cells from PBMCs. In light of the paper, this sample's cell subset or site label describes: CD45RA+CCR7+. The clonotype originates from a man between 18 and 29 years old in good health. Some clones in this sample may be carry-over from other donors' samples. The CDR3 region has the sequence CASTSGASGPGELFF. In nucleotide form, the sequence is TGTGCCAGCACTTCCGGGGCTAGCGGCCCCGGGGAGCTGTTTTTT. Extended through the reference TRBV7-9 and TRBJ2-2 proteins, this CDR3 yields the full variable domain: DTGVSQNPRHKITKRGQNVTFRCDPISEHNRLYWYRQTLGQGPEFLTYFQNEAQLEKSRLLSDRFSAERPKGSFSTLEIQRTEQGDSAMYLCASTSGASGPGELFFGEGSRLTVL.